This TCR beta chain derives from a study of cytomegalovirus exposure and HLA in healthy donors. Study-level findings and limits: Cytomegalovirus status, reportedly, was diagnosed with high specificity and sensitivity by the classifier.

In regard to this clone: As yet, its antigen is unknown.

Both 60 Vbeta primers and 13 Jbeta primers went into the PCR. Some clones are missing from TCRdb's copy, which holds only in-frame ones; the method was immunoSEQ multiplex PCR. The sample has more than 110,000 clones, over 70% seen once; the top ten hold more than 0.95%. Sequences were obtained from PBMCs. This clonotype originated in a man aged 18 to 35 in good health and CMV-seronegative.

The CDR3 nucleotides read TGTGCCTGGAGTATAGGGACACGCACTGAAGCTTTCTTT. Its protein product is CAWSIGTRTEAFF. V is TRBV30 and J is TRBJ1-1; D is possibly TRBD1 (6 bases). V was clipped by 2 bases and J by 4 bases, with 11 bases between them. Germline values: CDR1 GTSNPN, CDR2 SVGIG (reference sequence). The CDR3 consists of 13 residues. Supplemented by reference TRBV30 and TRBJ1-1, the full variable domain reads SQTIHQWPATLVQPVGSPLSLECTVEGTSNPNLYWYRQAAGRGLQLLFYSVGIGQISSEVPQNLSASRPQDRQFILSSKKLLLSDSGFYLCAWSIGTRTEAFFGQGTRLTVV.